This is a list of T cell receptor beta chains from one sample in a study of CD8 T cells in ankylosing spondylitis. Each CDR3 protein is one row after TCRdb ran MiXCR on the 5' RACE reads. In the table there are around 430,000 distinct CDR3 sequences, 15% to 20% of which are singletons. The sequenced sample consisted of blood, either unsorted or a sorted T cell fraction (not recorded which). The receptors come from a male donor with ankylosing spondylitis. Each CDR3 is given with its conserved first and last residue. Each record gives: CDR3 DNA, CDR3 protein, V gene, D gene, clone size, J gene. D genes are given only for firm matches. Some rows have no size entry. The others give once, few or many, or a class for an expanded clone.

TGTGCCAGCAGTGCCCGTGTGGGCACTGAAGCTTTCTTT	CASSARVGTEAFF	TRBV6-1	NA	few	TRBJ1-1
TGTGCCAGCTCCCAGGCACTAAGGGCTGATACGCAGTATTTT	CASSQALRADTQYF	TRBV18	NA	few	TRBJ2-3
TGCGCCAGCAGCCAAGAGGGTAGGGTGAACACTGAAGCTTTCTTT	CASSQEGRVNTEAFF	TRBV4-1	NA	NA	TRBJ1-1
TGTGCCACCAGTGATCGGACTAGCGGGAGATCAGATACGCAGTATTTT	CATSDRTSGRSDTQYF	TRBV24-1	TRBD2	few	TRBJ2-3
TGCAGTGCTAGAGCCTCGTTAAGCACAGATACGCAGTATTTT	CSARASLSTDTQYF	TRBV20-1	NA	NA	TRBJ2-3
TGTGCCAGCAGCTTGCGACTAGCGGGGGGGTTTGCCTACAATGAGCAGTTCTTC	CASSLRLAGGFAYNEQFF	TRBV13	TRBD2	NA	TRBJ2-1
TGCAGCGTTGCTTGGGGACAGGGGCACTATGGCTACACCTTC	CSVAWGQGHYGYTF	TRBV29-1	TRBD1	NA	TRBJ1-2
TGTGCCAGCAGTTACTCTGGGACAGGGAGGAACACCGGGGAGCTGTTTTTT	CASSYSGTGRNTGELFF	TRBV6-2/TRBV6-3	TRBD1	NA	TRBJ2-2
TGCGCCAGCAGCTTGTCCCCAGGGGGGTACCAAGAGACCCAGTACTTC	CASSLSPGGYQETQYF	TRBV5-1	NA	NA	TRBJ2-5
TGCGCCAGCAGCTTCGGTAGCGGGAGGGCCACAGATACGCAGTATTTT	CASSFGSGRATDTQYF	TRBV5-1	TRBD2	many	TRBJ2-3
TGTGCCAGCAGCGAAGGACAGGGAGGATTTGGCACTGAAGCTTTCTTT	CASSEGQGGFGTEAFF	TRBV13	TRBD1	few	TRBJ1-1
TGTGCCAGCAGCTTACGGGCCGGGTACAGTGGGGTTGAGACCCAGTACTTC	CASSLRAGYSGVETQYF	TRBV7-8	NA	many	TRBJ2-5
TGTGCCAGCAGCACGATTCGGGAGGTCGGGAGGTTGGATTCACCCCTCCACTTT	CASSTIREVGRLDSPLHF	TRBV11-1	NA	many	TRBJ1-6
TGTGCCAGCAGTAAACACCGCGACAGGATCGGAGAGACCCAGTACTTC	CASSKHRDRIGETQYF	TRBV6-2/TRBV6-3	NA	few	TRBJ2-5
TGTGCCAGCAGGGGGACAGGGGATCACAATGAGCAGTTCTTC	CASRGTGDHNEQFF	TRBV5-5	TRBD1	few	TRBJ2-1
TGCGCCAGCAGCTCCGGACGGAGGAACACTGAAGCTTTCTTT	CASSSGRRNTEAFF	TRBV5-1	NA	NA	TRBJ1-1
TGCGCCAGCAGCTTGGACGGACGCTTTCAAGAGACCCAGTACTTC	CASSLDGRFQETQYF	TRBV5-1	NA	few	TRBJ2-5
TGCGCCAGCAGCGCCGGGACAGGGATGGGGAATGAGCAGTTCTTC	CASSAGTGMGNEQFF	TRBV5-1	TRBD1	few	TRBJ2-1
TGTGCAACCCTTAGGGGGCTAGCGGGCTACAATGAGCAGTTCTTC	CATLRGLAGYNEQFF	TRBV7-9	NA	NA	TRBJ2-1
TGTGCCAGCAGCAGCGACAGGGGTCCCTACGAGCAGTACTTC	CASSSDRGPYEQYF	TRBV2	TRBD1	NA	TRBJ2-7
TGTGCCAGCAGTGAAGCGCTGGGGCAGGGGGCAGGTGGCTACACCTTC	CASSEALGQGAGGYTF	TRBV6-1	TRBD1	NA	TRBJ1-2
TGTGCCAGCAGTCTCCAGGACAGCTTACTGACTGAAGCTTTCTTT	CASSLQDSLLTEAFF	TRBV6-1	NA	few	TRBJ1-1
TGTGCCAGCAGTTTGCTGCCTTTCGGCGAGCAGTACTTC	CASSLLPFGEQYF	TRBV12-3/TRBV12-4	NA	many	TRBJ2-7
TGCAGTGCTAGCTGGGGAGCTGGGGGGACTGAAGCTTTCTTT	CSASWGAGGTEAFF	TRBV20-1	NA	many	TRBJ1-1
TGTGCCAGCAGTAGGGGTAGCGGGAGAGACAATGAGCAGTTCTTC	CASSRGSGRDNEQFF	TRBV7-2	TRBD2	NA	TRBJ2-1
TGTGCCAGCAGTTACTCCACGGGCGGACCCACAGATACGCAGTATTTT	CASSYSTGGPTDTQYF	TRBV6-5	NA	NA	TRBJ2-3
TGCAGTGCTAACCATGCGGCGAGCTCCTACAATGAGCAGTTCTTC	CSANHAASSYNEQFF	TRBV20-1	NA	NA	TRBJ2-1
TGCGCCAGCAGCTTGGTCTACGGCACAGATACGCAGTATTTT	CASSLVYGTDTQYF	TRBV5-1	NA	NA	TRBJ2-3
TGTGCCAGCGGGGAGGCCGGGGAGCTGTTTTTT	CASGEAGELFF	TRBV7-9	NA	few	TRBJ2-2
TGTGCCAGCAGCCACGCACCAGGGGCCAATCAGCCCCAGCATTTT	CASSHAPGANQPQHF	TRBV3-1	NA	NA	TRBJ1-5
TGCGCCAGCAGCTTGGAGCCCGGGTCTCTCAAGGGGTTGAACACTGAAGCTTTCTTT	CASSLEPGSLKGLNTEAFF	TRBV5-1	NA	NA	TRBJ1-1
TGTGCCAGCAGTTCGGGGCGGACTGAAGCTTTCTTT	CASSSGRTEAFF	TRBV5-1	NA	many	TRBJ1-1
TGCAGTGCCCCGACTAGCGGGAGGGGGGAGACCCAGTACTTC	CSAPTSGRGETQYF	TRBV20-1	TRBD2	few	TRBJ2-5
TGTGCCAGCAGCCACCCACGACAGACTTCTAACTATGGCTACACCTTC	CASSHPRQTSNYGYTF	TRBV4-2	NA	NA	TRBJ1-2
TGCAATAGACTGGAACTAGCGGGAGTTGCCTACGAGCAGTACTTC	CNRLELAGVAYEQYF	TRBV20-1	TRBD2	few	TRBJ2-7
TGTGCCAGCAGTTCTACGAGCCCAGATACGCAGTATTTT	CASSSTSPDTQYF	TRBV6-2/TRBV6-3	NA	NA	TRBJ2-3
TGCAGTGCTAGATCGGACCCGCCCTACAATGAGCAGTTCTTC	CSARSDPPYNEQFF	TRBV20-1	NA	NA	TRBJ2-1
TGTGCCAGCAGTTTTTCTCAGGGAAACACTGAAGCTTTCTTT	CASSFSQGNTEAFF	TRBV7-8	NA	many	TRBJ1-1
TGCAGTGCACGGACTAGCTCCAACGAGCAGTACTTC	CSARTSSNEQYF	TRBV20-1	TRBD2	NA	TRBJ2-7
TGTGCCAGCAGTTACCAGGATCGCGGGGGGCTTGGCTACACCTTC	CASSYQDRGGLGYTF	TRBV6-5	NA	NA	TRBJ1-2